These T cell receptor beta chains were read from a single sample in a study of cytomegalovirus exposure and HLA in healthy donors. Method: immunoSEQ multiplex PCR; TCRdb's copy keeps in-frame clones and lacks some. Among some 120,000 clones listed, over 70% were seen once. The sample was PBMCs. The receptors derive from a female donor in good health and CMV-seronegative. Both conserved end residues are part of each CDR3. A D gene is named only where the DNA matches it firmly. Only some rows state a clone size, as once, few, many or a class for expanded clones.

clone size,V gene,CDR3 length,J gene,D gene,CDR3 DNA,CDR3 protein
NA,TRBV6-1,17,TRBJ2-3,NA,TGTGCCAGCAGTGAAAGGACGTGGGGGGGCCTTACAGATACGCAGTATTTT,CASSERTWGGLTDTQYF
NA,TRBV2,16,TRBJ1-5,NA,TGTGCCAGCAGTGATTTGGGGGCTTGGATGAATCAGCCCCAGCATTTT,CASSDLGAWMNQPQHF
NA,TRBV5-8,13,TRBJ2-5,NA,TGTGCCAGCAGCGTGGGGTTGAGGGAGACCCAGTACTTC,CASSVGLRETQYF
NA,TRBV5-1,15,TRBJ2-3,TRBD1,TGCGCCAGCAGCTTGGTGACAGGGGGAGGAGATACGCAGTATTTT,CASSLVTGGGDTQYF
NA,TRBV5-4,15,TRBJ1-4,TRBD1,TGTGCCAGCAGCTTGGATCCAGGGGGCGACGAAAAACTGTTTTTT,CASSLDPGGDEKLFF
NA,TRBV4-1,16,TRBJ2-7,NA,TGCGCCAGCAGCCAAACCCTGACAGGCGGTTCCTACGAGCAGTACTTC,CASSQTLTGGSYEQYF
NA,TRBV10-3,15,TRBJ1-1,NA,TGTGCCATCAGTGACCCCGGACGGGAGAACACTGAAGCTTTCTTT,CAISDPGRENTEAFF
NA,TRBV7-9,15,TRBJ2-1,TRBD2,TGTGCCAGCAGCCCCGGGACTAGCGGTTACAATGAGCAGTTCTTC,CASSPGTSGYNEQFF
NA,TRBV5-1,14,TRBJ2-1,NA,TGCGCCAGCAGCTTCGGCGGGACCTACAATGAGCAGTTCTTC,CASSFGGTYNEQFF
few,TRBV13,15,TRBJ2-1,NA,TGTGCCAGCAGCTTATTGGGTACAGGTAGGAATGAGCAGTTCTTC,CASSLLGTGRNEQFF
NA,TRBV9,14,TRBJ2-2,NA,TGTGCCAGCAGGCAGACAGCGAACACCGGGGAGCTGTTTTTT,CASRQTANTGELFF
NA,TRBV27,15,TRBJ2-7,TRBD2,TGTGCCAGCAGTTTTGCGGCGGGAGGGGGCTACGAGCAGTACTTC,CASSFAAGGGYEQYF
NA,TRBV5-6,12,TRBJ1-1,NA,TGTGCCAGCAGCTTCATGAACACTGAAGCTTTCTTT,CASSFMNTEAFF
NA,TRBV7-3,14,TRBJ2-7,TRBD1,TGTGCCAGCAGCTCACAGGGGTCCCCCTACGAGCAGTACTTC,CASSSQGSPYEQYF
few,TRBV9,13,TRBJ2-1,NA,TGTGCCAGCAGCGAGGACTATTTGAATGAGCAGTTCTTC,CASSEDYLNEQFF
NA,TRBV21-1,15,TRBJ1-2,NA,TGTGCCAGCAGCAAAGCTGGGGGACAGGGGAATGGCTACACCTTC,CASSKAGGQGNGYTF